This T cell receptor (beta chain) derives from a study of chemoradiotherapy in HPV16-positive cancers. At the level of the study: Functional T-cell assays on a couple of HPV16-positive patients' cells defined candidate HPV-specific clones and common TCR motifs.

Profiled with immunoSEQ multiplex PCR; TCRdb holds only in-frame clones, not every one. This table holds about 4,000 clones, roughly 85% found once. Trimming cost V 0 bases and J 2 bases, with 10 bases left between them. Per germline, CDR1 SGHAT and CDR2 FQNNGV. CDR3 length equals 15 residues. The chain combines TRBV11-2 with TRBJ2-5; D may match TRBD1 or TRBD2 (5 bases each). The receptor was derived from a human donor with HPV-associated anogenital cancer. The sample in question was tumor tissue, obtained from a patient who underwent chemoradiotherapy. The CDR3 DNA is TGTGCCAGCAGCTTAGACGGTTGGGGGCAAGAGACCCAGTACTTC. It encodes CASSLDGWGQETQYF.